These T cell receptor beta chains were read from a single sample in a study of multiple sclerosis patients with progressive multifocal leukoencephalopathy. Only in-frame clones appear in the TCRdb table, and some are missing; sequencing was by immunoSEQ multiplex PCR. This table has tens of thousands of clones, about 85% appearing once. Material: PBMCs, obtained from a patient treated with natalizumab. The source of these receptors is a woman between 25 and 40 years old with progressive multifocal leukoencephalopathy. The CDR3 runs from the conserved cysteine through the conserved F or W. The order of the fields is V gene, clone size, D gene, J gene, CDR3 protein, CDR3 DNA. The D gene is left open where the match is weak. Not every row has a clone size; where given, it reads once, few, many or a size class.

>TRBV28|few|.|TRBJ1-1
CASSFALPNTEAFF
TGTGCCAGCAGTTTTGCCCTACCCAACACTGAAGCTTTCTTT
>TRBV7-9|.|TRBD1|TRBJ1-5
CASSLGTGSGNQPQHF
TGTGCCAGCAGCCTCGGGACAGGGTCGGGCAATCAGCCCCAGCATTTT
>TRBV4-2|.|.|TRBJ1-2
CASSQDQPSYGYTF
TGTGCCAGCAGCCAAGATCAACCGAGCTATGGCTACACCTTC
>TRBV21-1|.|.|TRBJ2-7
CASSNPGLAELYEQYF
TGTGCCAGCAGCAACCCGGGACTAGCGGAACTCTACGAGCAGTACTTC
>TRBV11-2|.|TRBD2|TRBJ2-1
CASSIGGRTHNEQFF
TGTGCCAGCAGCATAGGCGGGAGAACCCACAATGAGCAGTTCTTC
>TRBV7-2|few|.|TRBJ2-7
CASSRPQEPLYEQYF
TGTGCCAGCAGCCGCCCCCAGGAGCCTCTCTACGAGCAGTACTTC
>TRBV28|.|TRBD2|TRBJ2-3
CASRLRLAGGTTSTDTQYF
TGTGCCAGCCGACTTAGACTAGCGGGGGGGACTACTAGCACAGATACGCAGTATTTT
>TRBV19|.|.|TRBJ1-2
CASSFDRSNYGYTF
TGTGCCAGTAGTTTCGACAGATCTAACTATGGCTACACCTTC
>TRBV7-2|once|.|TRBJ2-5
CASSLDPHQTQYF
TGTGCCAGCAGCTTAGACCCCCACCAGACCCAGTACTTC
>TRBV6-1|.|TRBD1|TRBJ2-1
CASSRDRATNEQFF
TGTGCCAGCAGCCGGGACAGGGCCACCAATGAGCAGTTCTTC
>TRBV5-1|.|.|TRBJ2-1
CASSSQQGEFF
TGCGCCAGCAGCTCCCAGCAGGGTGAGTTCTTC